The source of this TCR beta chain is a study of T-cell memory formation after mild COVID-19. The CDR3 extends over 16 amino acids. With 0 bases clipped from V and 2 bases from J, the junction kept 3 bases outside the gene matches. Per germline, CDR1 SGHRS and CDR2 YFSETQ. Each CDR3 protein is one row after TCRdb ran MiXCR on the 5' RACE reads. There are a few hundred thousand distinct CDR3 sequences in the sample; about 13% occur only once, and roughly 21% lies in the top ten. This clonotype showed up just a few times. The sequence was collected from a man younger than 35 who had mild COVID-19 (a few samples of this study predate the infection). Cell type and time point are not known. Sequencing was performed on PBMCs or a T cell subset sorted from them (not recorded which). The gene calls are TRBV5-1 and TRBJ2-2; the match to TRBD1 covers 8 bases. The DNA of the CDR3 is TGCGCCAGCAGCTTGGAATCAGGGGGCAACACCGGGGAGCTGTTTTTT. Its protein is CASSLESGGNTGELFF.